A single sample gave rise to the 5 T cell receptor beta chains below, sequenced in a study of T cell repertoires in cytomegalovirus infection (dated by TCRdb to the late 2010s). The instrument was an Illumina HiSeq 1500. TCRdb reprocessing: public reads trimmed at Q25 with fastp, clones called with MiXCR, in-frame beta chains kept. When rows share a CDR3 protein, they turn into one entry using the most common DNA and genes. The sample yields roughly 220,000 distinct CDR3 sequences; roughly 34% were counted once. The top ten constitute approximately 60% of the sample. The sample's treatment or condition label, in plain terms: in vitro stimulation with specific CMV peptide epitopes to enrich CMV-specific T cells. These TCRs' antigens remain unknown. This specimen consisted of CD8+ T cells from cultured PBMCs, obtained from culture after CMV antigen stimulation. These receptors came from a human donor in good health (CMV status not recorded). Some clones in this sample may be carry-over from other donors' samples.

The chain links TRBV9 to TRBJ1-1, with D perhaps matching TRBD1 (5 bases). CDR1 is SGDLS and CDR2 is YYNGEE in the germline V gene. V shed 0 bases and J shed 3 bases, with 9 bases lying between them. The CDR3 runs to 14 residues. The CDR3 DNA is TGTGCCAGCAGCGTAGAGGGGTGGGACACTGAAGCTTTCTTT. Its protein is CASSVEGWDTEAFF.

This rearrangement joins TRBV2 to TRBJ2-7, with D possibly TRBD2 on 6 matching bases. Germline lookup yields CDR1 SNHLY and CDR2 FYNNEI. Trimming stripped 3 bases from V and 0 bases from J, with 6 bases between. This CDR3 has 13 amino acids. CDR3 sequence reads: CASSDSGSYEQYF. The CDR3 region has the DNA TGTGCCAGCAGTGATAGCGGCTCCTACGAGCAGTACTTC.

This clonotype has at least ten counts. V and J are TRBV24-1 and TRBJ1-1; the match to TRBD1 covers 8 bases. Germline V gene sequence: CDR1 KGHDR, CDR2 SFDVKD. CDR3 size: 13 residues. The V and J ends lost 7 bases and 5 bases, in that order; junction bases with no gene match: 5. The CDR3: CATRDRVETEAFF. The CDR3 DNA reads TGTGCCACCAGGGACAGGGTTGAGACTGAAGCTTTCTTT.

V usage is TRBV11-3 and J usage is TRBJ2-1, with D possibly being TRBD1 (5 bases). The CDR3 is made up of 13 amino acids. V was pared by 4 bases and J by 3 bases, with 7 bases between. Germline assignment: CDR1 SGHNT and CDR2 YENEEA. The CDR3 DNA sequence: TGTGCCAGCAGCTCAAGGGGCTACAATGAGCAGTTCTTC. Translated: CASSSRGYNEQFF.

The rearrangement joins TRBV27 to TRBJ2-6; TRBD1 is a possible D gene (6 bases). Germline-derived CDR1 and CDR2 are MNHEY and SMNVEV (reference sequence). V was shortened by 2 bases and J by 0 bases, with 11 bases between the two germline ends. The CDR3 is made up of 17 amino acids. In nucleotides, the CDR3 is TGTGCCAGCAGTTTAACAGGGTACCCCTCTGGGGCCAACGTCCTGACTTTC. It specifies CASSLTGYPSGANVLTF.